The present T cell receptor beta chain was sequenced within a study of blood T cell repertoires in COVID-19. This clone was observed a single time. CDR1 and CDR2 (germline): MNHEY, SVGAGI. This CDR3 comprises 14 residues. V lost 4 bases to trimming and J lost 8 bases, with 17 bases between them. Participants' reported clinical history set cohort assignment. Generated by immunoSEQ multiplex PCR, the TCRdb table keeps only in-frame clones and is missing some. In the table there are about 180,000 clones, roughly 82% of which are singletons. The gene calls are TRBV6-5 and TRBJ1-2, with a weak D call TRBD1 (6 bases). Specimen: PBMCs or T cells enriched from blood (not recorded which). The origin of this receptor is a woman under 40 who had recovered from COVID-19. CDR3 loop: CASSCYAGAGGYTF. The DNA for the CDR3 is TGTGCCAGCAGTTGCTATGCGGGGGCGGGCGGCTACACCTTC.